Below, one T cell receptor beta chain is given with its context. Its cognate antigen is unknown. These data originate in a study of T cells in Graves' hyperthyroidism and ophthalmopathy. The study's findings and limits: Among thyroid clonotypes expanded above 0.001, most also appeared in blood.

The V gene lost 1 base and the J gene lost 1 base, with 14 bases spanning the gap. The CDR3 loop spans 17 amino acids. Germline V gene data show CDR1 as SGHRS and CDR2 as YFSETQ. Regions amplified from RNA transcripts were the TCR beta CDR3 regions. First-round RT-PCR targeting the TCR CDR3 was performed with the HTBI primer set. TCRdb re-called the multiplex PCR reads with MiXCR, one entry per CDR3 protein. Here the sample spans approximately 200,000 distinct CDR3 sequences, about 16% being singletons. Based on clinical symptoms, serum thyroxine and TRAb, thyroid ultrasound and orbital computed tomography, diagnoses were reached.

The specimen was blood. This chain joins TRBV5-1 and TRBJ2-2, with D perhaps matching TRBD1 (5 bases). The source is a man in his forties or fifties with Graves' hyperthyroidism. Here the CDR3 DNA reads TGCGCCAGCAGCTTGACAGTTGGCCAGGGGAACACCGGGGAGCTGTTTTTT. Translation gives CASSLTVGQGNTGELFF.